This TCR beta chain was documented in a study of cytomegalovirus exposure and HLA in healthy donors. Study-wide points: In vitro testing confirmed a few CMV-associated chains as specific for CMV antigens. In terms of immune exposure information, only CMV serostatus was available.

CDR1 is SNHLY, CDR2 FYNNEI, per germline. The CDR3 is 15 residues long. Trimming stripped 3 bases from V and 1 base from J, with 9 bases between. The donors gave bone marrow, and they were healthy. Comment on this clone: Its antigen is not known.

Both 60 Vbeta primers and 13 Jbeta primers went into the PCR. Method: immunoSEQ multiplex PCR; TCRdb's copy keeps in-frame clones and lacks some. Of about 200,000 clones listed, less than 80% are singletons. This chain uses TRBV2 with TRBJ1-4; D call uncertain. The sequencing input was PBMCs. This clonotype originated in a girl aged 2 to 9 in good health and CMV-seronegative. CDR3 in amino acids: CASSDRLITNEKLFF. CDR3 in DNA: TGTGCCAGCAGTGACAGGTTGATAACTAATGAAAAACTGTTTTTT.